The rows below give T cell receptor beta chains drawn from one sample of a study of blood T cell repertoires in COVID-19. Profiling relied on immunoSEQ multiplex PCR, and the TCRdb table lists in-frame clones only, not all of them. The sample contains 75,000 or so clones, 65% to 85% of which appear only once. Material: peripheral blood. These receptors came from a man between 60 and 75 years old with active or convalescent COVID-19. CDR3s include the opening cysteine and the closing phenylalanine or tryptophan. Rows may omit the clone size; those that give it use once, few, many or a size class.

TRBV7-9	.	TRBJ2-3	CASSLDGGVITDTQYF
TRBV27	.	TRBJ2-7	CASSFVGGDYEQYF
TRBV3-1/TRBV3-2	once	TRBJ2-3	CASSPLLRGTDTQYF
TRBV3-1/TRBV3-2	.	TRBJ1-5	CASSQDSVPNQPQHF
TRBV6-5	.	TRBJ2-5	CASSSSTGTGQETQYF
TRBV10-3	few	TRBJ2-5	CAISEEGRGAETQYF
TRBV3-1/TRBV3-2	.	TRBJ1-1	CASSHRGRDTEAFF
TRBV15	.	TRBJ2-1	CATRGQGYNEQFF
TRBV20-1	.	TRBJ1-1	CSASVTGTLNTEAFF
TRBV6-6	.	TRBJ2-3	CASRRTSGGGTDTQYF
TRBV6-5	once	TRBJ1-2	CASSSGRGVYGYTF
TRBV7-3	.	TRBJ2-7	CASSLTAQPAEQYF
TRBV3-1/TRBV3-2	.	TRBJ1-3	CASSQDRGTRGNTIYF
TRBV5-6	.	TRBJ2-7	CASSRDTNYEQYF
TRBV27	.	TRBJ1-2	CASSPTGKYGYTF
TRBV4-1	.	TRBJ2-5	CASSQVLGTSGEETQYF
TRBV21-1	.	TRBJ2-7	CASVRDRGYEQYF
TRBV19	once	TRBJ2-7	CASRSTSGGLGHEQYF
TRBV7-2	few	TRBJ1-4	CASSLDGGPLFF
TRBV3-1/TRBV3-2	.	TRBJ2-7	CASSPGGLDEQYF
TRBV2	few	TRBJ1-1	CASSAGRTEAFF
TRBV30	.	TRBJ2-2	CAYSRGSTGELFF
TRBV6-5	.	TRBJ2-5	CASKRGGLQETQYF
TRBV7-2	.	TRBJ2-2	CASRRGGPNTGELFF
TRBV9	.	TRBJ2-3	CASSLSGGAGDTQYF
TRBV12-3/TRBV12-4	.	TRBJ2-7	CASSSDNNYEQYF
TRBV9	.	TRBJ2-1	CASSASGGAGNEQFF
TRBV12-3/TRBV12-4	.	TRBJ1-2	CASTQGAGGYTF
TRBV9	.	TRBJ2-2	CASSAYSGGNTGELFF
TRBV2	.	TRBJ2-3	CASSSTGYRADTQYF
TRBV7-2	.	TRBJ2-3	CASSLLSGRGGTDTQYF
TRBV5-5	.	TRBJ1-2	CASSGGQEFYGYTF
TRBV6-1	.	TRBJ1-5	CASSEVVGIWQPQHF
TRBV10-1	.	TRBJ1-3	CASTGQGGNTIYF
TRBV3-1/TRBV3-2	.	TRBJ1-4	CASSQDLLLTTGQENEKLFF
TRBV27	.	TRBJ2-5	CASSLTTSGLSGTQYF
TRBV30	.	TRBJ1-6	CAWTPTSAASPLHF
TRBV4-3	.	TRBJ1-6	CASSQGLAINSPLHF
TRBV9	once	TRBJ1-5	CASSVGTGPGPQHF
TRBV19	.	TRBJ2-3	CASSVGQPDTQYF
TRBV5-1	.	TRBJ1-2	CASSPTDGGYTF
TRBV19	.	TRBJ2-7	CASSAFGGGAWEQYF